These 32 T cell receptor beta chains were sequenced from one sample in a study of brain metastases from non-small cell lung cancer (dated 2019 in TCRdb). Receptors were amplified or captured by the immunoSEQ multiplex PCR assay. TCRdb's version of the immuneACCESS table is confined to in-frame rearrangements and falls short of the full clone set. An unresolved V gene accounts for under half of the shortfall where checked; the remainder is of unknown origin. This sample holds over 1,000 clones; approximately 85% were observed only once. The ten top clones hold about 15% of the sample. Sequencing used tissue from a brain metastasis. The sample's cell subset or site, from its label and the paper: resected brain metastasis paired with primary lung tumor. The receptors originated from a donor at least 40 years old with non-small cell lung cancer.

This chain uses TRBV29-1 with TRBJ2-6, with a weak D call TRBD2 (6 bases). Germline V lookup: CDR1 SQVTM, CDR2 ANQGSEA. The CDR3 contains 17 residues. Trimming cost V 5 bases and J 5 bases, with 22 bases left between them. DNA of the CDR3: TGCAGCGTTACTTGCGCACTAGCATACAATCGGGCCAACGTCCTGACTTTC. It specifies CSVTCALAYNRANVLTF.

The gene calls are TRBV7-3 and TRBJ2-2; TRBD2 aligns across 8 bases. The CDR3 sequence is 15 residues long. V lost 3 bases and J lost 4; bases outside the gene matches: 4. The germline V gene has CDR1 SGHTA and CDR2 FQGTGA. Here the CDR3 reads CASSFSSGSTGELFF. The CDR3 nucleotides read TGTGCCAGCAGCTTTTCCAGCGGGAGCACCGGGGAGCTGTTTTTT.

This chain connects TRBV6-5 to TRBJ2-3, with 9 nucleotides matching TRBD2. The CDR3 has 13 amino acids. V gave up 6 bases and J gave up 4 bases; unmatched junction bases: 2. Germline V gives CDR1 MNHEY, CDR2 SVGAGI. The CDR3 DNA is TGTGCCAGCAGGGGACTAGCTTCAGATACGCAGTATTTT. The encoded protein is CASRGLASDTQYF.

CDR3 coding DNA: TGTGCCAGCTCACCCGAGGGGTCAGAGACCCAGTACTTC. It is translated as CASSPEGSETQYF. V is TRBV18 and J is TRBJ2-5; either TRBD1 or TRBD2 may supply D (5 bases each). Germline CDR1 is KGHSH and CDR2 is LQKENI. The V end was cut by 3 bases, the J end by 4 bases, with 9 bases between. This CDR3 comprises 13 residues.

The rearrangement joins TRBV6-4 to TRBJ2-1; 12 positions agree with TRBD2. The CDR3 sequence is 15 residues long. Per germline, CDR1 MRHNA and CDR2 SNTAGT. The junction had 0 bases not matched to a gene; V was cut back by 0 bases and J by 6 bases. CDR3 DNA: TGTGCCAGCAGTGACTCGACTAGCGGGAGCAATGAGCAGTTCTTC. Translation: CASSDSTSGSNEQFF.

V is TRBV30 and J is TRBJ2-1; D perhaps matches TRBD1 (5 bases). Germline V CDR1 and CDR2: GTSNPN, SVGIG (reference sequence). This CDR3 is 15 amino acids long. V was pared by 2 bases and J by 0 bases, with 11 bases between. The CDR3 DNA is TGTGCCTGGAGTTCAGGGTCGAGCTCCTACAATGAGCAGTTCTTC. This codes for CAWSSGSSSYNEQFF.

The chain recombines TRBV7-2 with TRBJ2-4; 11 nucleotides match TRBD2. Germline loops: CDR1 SGHTA, CDR2 FQGNSA. This CDR3 has 16 residues. V dropped 2 bases and J dropped 8; count of bases not matched to a gene: 8. This CDR3 is CASSLRALSGRDIQYF. In DNA form, the CDR3 reads TGTGCCAGCAGCTTACGGGCCCTTAGCGGGAGGGACATTCAGTACTTC.

On this clone itself: Other nucleotide sequences from this sample produce the same CDR3. The chain is built from TRBV29-1 and TRBJ1-1; 7 bases line up with TRBD1. Germline V CDR1 and CDR2: SQVTM, ANQGSEA. V trimming: 6 bases; J trimming: 2 bases; junction bases outside the gene matches: 6. CDR3 length: 13 residues. The CDR3 DNA reads as TGCAGCGTCCGAGGGGGCCCTAACACTGAAGCTTTCTTT. This translates into CSVRGGPNTEAFF.

V usage is TRBV6-5 and J usage is TRBJ2-6; no reliable D call. Germline-derived CDR1 and CDR2 are MNHEY and SVGAGI. Trimming cost V 6 bases and J 1 base, with 10 bases left between them. The CDR3 sequence is 15 residues long. In DNA form, the CDR3 reads TGTGCCAGCAGAAAACTGAGTTCTGGGGCCAACGTCCTGACTTTC. As protein: CASRKLSSGANVLTF.

This sequence joins TRBV6-2 or TRBV6-3 and TRBJ2-5; the match to TRBD2 covers 7 bases. V shed 4 bases and J 5 bases; nucleotides not matched to a gene: 10. CDR3 length: 15 residues. CDR1 is MNHEY and CDR2 is SVGEGT in the germline V gene. Written as DNA, the CDR3 is TGTGCCAGCAGTTTAGAGGGCGGGAGCTGGGAGACCCAGTACTTC. Protein: CASSLEGGSWETQYF.

This clone has more than one count but fewer than ten. This chain connects TRBV4-2 to TRBJ2-4; D uncertain. The CDR3 runs 16 residues. Germline V gene sequence: CDR1 LGHNA, CDR2 YNFKEQ. The V end was cut by 0 bases, the J end by 6 bases, with 15 bases between. The CDR3 is CASSQDPLVKTNIQYF. The CDR3 nucleotides read TGTGCCAGCAGCCAAGATCCTCTAGTTAAGACAAACATTCAGTACTTC.

On this clone itself: The junction shows a germline mismatch at one end, possibly a read error. This sample also contains other DNA sequences that code for the same CDR3. This rearrangement joins TRBV20-1 to TRBJ2-7, with 10 bases identical to TRBD2. The germline gives CDR1 DFQATT, CDR2 SNEGSKA (reference sequence). The CDR3 is 15 residues long. The CDR3 loop is CSASPSSGSSYEQYF. Written as DNA, the CDR3 is TGCAGTGCTAGTCCCTCTAGCGGGAGCTCCTACGAGCAATACTTC.

V usage is TRBV6-2 or TRBV6-3 and J usage is TRBJ2-3; D remains unclear. The CDR3 is 12 amino acids. Trimming took 2 bases from V and 7 from J, leaving 7 bases between them. The germline V gene encodes CDR1 MNHEY and CDR2 SVGEGT. CDR3 nucleotide sequence: TGTGCCAGCAGTTACGACCGGAATACGCAGTATTTT. This gives the protein CASSYDRNTQYF.

For the CDR3, the DNA is TGTGCCAGCAGCTTGGGAATCAATCAGCCCCAGCATTTT. It encodes CASSLGINQPQHF. This sequence joins TRBV7-2 and TRBJ1-5; D is undetermined. CDR3 size: 13 residues. V was cut by 3 bases and J by 3 bases, with 6 bases left in between. The V gene's germline CDR1 is SGHTA and CDR2 FQGNSA. The variable domain in full, completed from reference TRBV7-2 and TRBJ1-5, reads GAGVSQSPSNKVTEKGKDVELRCDPISGHTALYWYRQSLGQGLEFLIYFQGNSAPDKSGLPSDRFSAERTGGSVSTLTIQRTQQEDSAVYLCASSLGINQPQHFGDGTRLSIL.

The sample holds one count of this clone. The chain employs TRBV6-6 and TRBJ2-7, with 8 bases aligning to TRBD1. From germline, CDR1 is MNHNY and CDR2 SVGAGI (reference sequence). The CDR3 spans 14 residues. V lost 6 bases and J lost 2; bases outside the gene matches: 6. The CDR3 loop is CASRQGAGPYEQYF. The CDR3, as DNA: TGTGCCAGCAGGCAGGGGGCTGGGCCCTACGAGCAGTACTTC.

This chain uses TRBV12-3 or TRBV12-4 with TRBJ2-1, with D possibly being TRBD1 (5 bases). With 6 bases removed from V and 2 bases from J, the gap between germline ends came to 5 bases. The length of the CDR3 is 12 residues. The CDR3 bases are TGTGCCAGCAGGGACACCTACAATGAGCAGTTCTTC. Its protein is CASRDTYNEQFF.

V is TRBV27 and J is TRBJ2-7, with 13 bases fitting TRBD2. Trimming at V came to 5 bases and at J to 0 bases, leaving 13 bases not matched to a gene. The CDR3 is 19 amino acids. Germline values: CDR1 MNHEY, CDR2 SMNVEV (reference sequence). CDR3 sequence: CASSRGTSGTALGSYEQYF. CDR3 DNA sequence: TGTGCCAGCAGTAGGGGGACTAGCGGGACGGCCCTAGGCTCCTACGAGCAGTACTTC.

This clone was observed a single time. Sequence at one end of the junction differs from germline and may be a read error. This chain uses TRBV2 with TRBJ1-5; the D gene is possibly TRBD1 (6 bases). The germline V gene has CDR1 SNHLY and CDR2 FYNNEI. The CDR3 contains 14 residues. The CDR3 spells CASSEGGGVQPQHF. CDR3 bases: TGTGCCAGCAGCGAAGGGGGGGGCGTTCAGCCCCAGCATTTT.

The rearrangement uses TRBV5-1 and TRBJ2-1; 9 positions match TRBD2. The junction had 9 bases not matched to a gene; V was cut back by 5 bases and J by 6 bases. This CDR3 spans 15 amino acids. Germline CDR1 is SGHRS and CDR2 is YFSETQ. The CDR3: CASRQDSGRPNEQFF. The CDR3 nucleotides read TGCGCCAGCAGGCAGGATAGCGGGAGACCCAATGAGCAGTTCTTC.

This clone was seen only once. The genes are TRBV27 and TRBJ2-1; no clear D. This CDR3 spans 13 amino acids. Trimming took off 3 bases at V and 10 bases at J, with 13 bases between the two ends. Germline V CDR1 and CDR2: MNHEY, SMNVEV (reference sequence). Here the CDR3 reads CASSFLPPKEQFF. CDR3 bases: TGTGCCAGCAGTTTCCTCCCCCCCAAGGAGCAGTTCTTC.

The rearrangement joins TRBV28 to TRBJ2-1, with D possibly being TRBD2 (6 bases). Germline V gene data show CDR1 as MDHEN and CDR2 as SYDVKM. The CDR3 extends over 14 amino acids. With 5 bases removed from V and 5 bases from J, the gap between germline ends came to 13 bases. CDR3 amino acids: CASSGGTADNEQFF. In nucleotides, the CDR3 is TGTGCCAGCAGTGGCGGGACCGCTGACAATGAGCAGTTCTTC.

With regard to this clone: It may be a read error: a sequence one base away is much more abundant. Within the sample, other DNA sequences also encode this same CDR3. The rearrangement links TRBV3-1 (or the pseudogene TRBV3-2) to TRBJ1-5; 7 bases agree with TRBD1. The CDR3 is 15 amino acids. Germline CDR1 LGHDT, CDR2 YNNKEL (reference sequence). J lost 7 bases, V lost 1 base, and 7 bases had no gene match. The CDR3 loop is CASSQGQGKRQPQHF. CDR3 nucleotides: TGTGCCAGCAGCCAAGGACAGGGAAAAAGGCAGCCCCAGCATTTT.

The rearrangement joins TRBV9 to TRBJ1-5; D perhaps matches TRBD1 (6 bases). The CDR3 is made up of 15 amino acids. Germline-derived CDR1 and CDR2 are SGDLS and YYNGEE. V was clipped by 0 bases and J by 1 base, with 8 bases between them. CDR3 DNA: TGTGCCAGCAGCGTAGGGACAGTGAGCAATCAGCCCCAGCATTTT. Translation: CASSVGTVSNQPQHF.

The J gene is TRBJ2-1, the V gene TRBV24-1; possibly TRBD1 for D (6 bases). V was clipped by 8 bases and J by 8 bases, with 15 bases between them. Germline CDR1 reads KGHDR; CDR2 reads SFDVKD. The CDR3 extends over 13 amino acids. CDR3 sequence (DNA): TGTGCCACCAATACAGGGTTGGTCGATGAGCAGTTCTTC. The encoded protein is CATNTGLVDEQFF.

This clone has only one observation. The chain recombines TRBV29-1 with TRBJ2-3; 9 nucleotides line up with TRBD1. J lost 10 bases, V lost 6 bases, and 11 bases had no gene match. Germline V gene lookup returns CDR1 SQVTM and CDR2 ANQGSEA. The CDR3 is 13 amino acids. The CDR3 DNA sequence: TGCAGCGTGGACAGGGGAGGGAATACTGCGCAGTATTTT. This encodes CSVDRGGNTAQYF.

The chain carries TRBV7-9 and TRBJ1-2, with 8 bases lining up with TRBD1. V was clipped by 1 base and J by 6 bases; unmatched bases: 7. Looked up from germline, CDR1 is SEHNR and CDR2 is FQNEAQ (reference sequence). The CDR3 runs 15 residues. In DNA, the CDR3 is TGTGCCAGCAGCTTAGGTTCCGGGACAGGCGATGGCTACACCTTC. Amino acids: CASSLGSGTGDGYTF.

This chain uses TRBV9 with TRBJ2-3, with D perhaps TRBD1 (5 bases). Trimming cost V 3 bases and J 3 bases, with 11 bases left between them. This CDR3 contains 14 residues. Germline V gene data show CDR1 as SGDLS and CDR2 as YYNGEE. Here the CDR3 DNA reads TGTGCCAGCAGCGGTACAGGTCTGACAGATACGCAGTATTTT. Translation gives CASSGTGLTDTQYF. Based on the CDR3 plus reference TRBV9 and TRBJ2-3, the full variable domain is DSGVTQTPKHLITATGQRVTLRCSPRSGDLSVYWYQQSLDQGLQFLIQYYNGEERAKGNILERFSAQQFPDLHSELNLSSLELGDSALYFCASSGTGLTDTQYFGPGTRLTVL.

CDR3 region: CSAGTDQTQYF. In DNA form, the CDR3 reads TGCAGCGCCGGGACCGACCAGACCCAGTACTTC. The chain recombines TRBV29-1 with TRBJ2-5; D is possibly TRBD1 or TRBD2 (5 bases each). This CDR3 comprises 11 residues. Germline assignment: CDR1 SQVTM and CDR2 ANQGSEA. V was cut by 7 bases and J by 6 bases, with 12 bases left in between.

This sequence joins TRBV19 and TRBJ1-5; 9 bases are a match to TRBD1. The CDR3 has 16 amino acids. V lost 2 bases and J lost 4; bases outside the gene matches: 6. Germline assignment: CDR1 LNHDA and CDR2 SQIVND (reference sequence). For the CDR3, the DNA is TGTGCCAGTAGTATATGGAGGACAGGGGTTAATCAGCCCCAGCATTTT. This encodes CASSIWRTGVNQPQHF.

The chain carries TRBV18 and TRBJ2-7, with 13 positions matching TRBD2. CDR1 and CDR2 from the germline V gene are KGHSH and LQKENI. V gave up 3 bases and J gave up 4 bases; unmatched junction bases: 9. The length of the CDR3 is 17 residues. The CDR3 bases are TGTGCCAGCTCACCTCCTGGGACTAGCGGGATGGGTTACGAGCAGTACTTC. Encoded protein: CASSPPGTSGMGYEQYF.

The chain is built from TRBV2 and TRBJ1-5; TRBD1 matches at 12 bases. In germline, CDR1 is SNHLY, CDR2 FYNNEI. With V trimmed by 7 bases and J by 6 bases, 10 bases remained unmatched. CDR3 length: 16 residues. The CDR3, as DNA: TGTGCCAGCACCGGGACAGGGGGCACAGGAGGTCAGCCCCAGCATTTT. It yields the protein CASTGTGGTGGQPQHF.

The V gene is TRBV4-1, the J gene TRBJ1-2; 8 nucleotides match TRBD1. This CDR3 is 18 amino acids long. Trimming took 0 bases from V and 3 from J; bases not matched to a gene: 12. The germline V gene has CDR1 MGHRA and CDR2 YSYEKL. CDR3 coding DNA: TGCGCCAGCAGCCAAGAAGGGCGCAGGGGGCGCGTAGACTATGGCTACACCTTC. Amino acid sequence: CASSQEGRRGRVDYGYTF.